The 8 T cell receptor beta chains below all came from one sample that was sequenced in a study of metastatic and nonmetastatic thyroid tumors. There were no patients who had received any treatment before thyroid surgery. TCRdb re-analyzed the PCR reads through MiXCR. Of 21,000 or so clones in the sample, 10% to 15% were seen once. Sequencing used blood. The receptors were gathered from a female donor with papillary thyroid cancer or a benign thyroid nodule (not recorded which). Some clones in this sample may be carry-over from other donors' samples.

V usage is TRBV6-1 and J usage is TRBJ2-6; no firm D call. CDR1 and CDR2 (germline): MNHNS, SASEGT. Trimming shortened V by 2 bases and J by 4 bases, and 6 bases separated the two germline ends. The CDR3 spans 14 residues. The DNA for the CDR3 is TGTGCCAGCAGTGAACAGTCAGGGGCCAACGTCCTGACTTTC. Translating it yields CASSEQSGANVLTF.

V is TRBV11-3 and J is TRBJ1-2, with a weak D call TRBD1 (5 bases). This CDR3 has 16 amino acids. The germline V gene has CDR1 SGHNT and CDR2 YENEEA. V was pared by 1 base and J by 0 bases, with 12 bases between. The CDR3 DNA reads TGTGCCAGCAGCTTAGCCCAGGGAGGCACTAACTATGGCTACACCTTC. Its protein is CASSLAQGGTNYGYTF.

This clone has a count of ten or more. The CDR3 DNA follows: TGCGCCAGCAGTTGGGACGGGTCCTACGAGCAGTACTTC. The encoded protein is CASSWDGSYEQYF. The chain joins TRBV5-1 to TRBJ2-7; D may correspond to TRBD1 or TRBD2 (5 bases each). CDR3 length: 13 residues. Germline assignment: CDR1 SGHRS and CDR2 YFSETQ. V lost 5 bases and J 1 base, leaving 10 bases between the germline ends.

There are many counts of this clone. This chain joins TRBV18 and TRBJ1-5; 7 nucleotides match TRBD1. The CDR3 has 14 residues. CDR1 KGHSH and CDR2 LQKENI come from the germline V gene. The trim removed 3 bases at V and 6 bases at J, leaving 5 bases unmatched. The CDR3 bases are TGTGCCAGCTCACCTGACAGGGTCGGTCAGCCCCAGCATTTT. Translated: CASSPDRVGQPQHF.

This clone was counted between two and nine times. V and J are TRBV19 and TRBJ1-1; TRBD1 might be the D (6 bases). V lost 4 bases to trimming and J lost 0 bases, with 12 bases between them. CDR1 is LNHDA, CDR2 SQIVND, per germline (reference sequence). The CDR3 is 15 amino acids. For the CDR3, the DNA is TGTGCCAGTAGTACCCTAGACAGGTTGAACACTGAAGCTTTCTTT. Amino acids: CASSTLDRLNTEAFF.

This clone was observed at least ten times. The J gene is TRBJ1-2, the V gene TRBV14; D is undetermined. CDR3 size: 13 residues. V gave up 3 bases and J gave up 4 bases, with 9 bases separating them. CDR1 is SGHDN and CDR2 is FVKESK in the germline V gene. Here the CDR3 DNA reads TGTGCCAGCAGCCAGATCCTTAGCTATGGCTACACCTTC. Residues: CASSQILSYGYTF.

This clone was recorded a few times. The CDR3: CASNRGPSSREQFF. The CDR3 bases are TGTGCCAGTAACCGGGGCCCCTCGTCGAGAGAGCAGTTCTTC. This rearrangement joins TRBV19 to TRBJ2-1; D possibly uses TRBD1 or TRBD2 (5 bases each). CDR3 length equals 14 residues. Germline V CDR1 and CDR2: LNHDA, SQIVND (reference sequence). The V end lost 7 bases, the J end lost 10 bases, and 20 bases lay between the germline ends.

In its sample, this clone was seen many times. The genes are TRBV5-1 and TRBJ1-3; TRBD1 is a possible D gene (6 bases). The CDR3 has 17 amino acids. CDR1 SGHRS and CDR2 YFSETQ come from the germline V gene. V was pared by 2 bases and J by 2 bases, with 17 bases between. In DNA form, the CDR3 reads TGCGCCAGCAGCTTCGGGCCATCAGGGGAAGCTGGAAACACCATATATTTT. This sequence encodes CASSFGPSGEAGNTIYF.